This record concerns one T cell receptor beta chain sequence. TCRdb's copy holds only in-frame clones and misses some; the assay was immunoSEQ multiplex PCR. The sample records about 150,000 clones, approximately 94% being singletons. The data stem from a study of control samples from healthy donors and cancer patients. CDR1 and CDR2 from the germline V gene are MNHEY and SVGAGI. The V and J ends lost 7 bases and 2 bases, in that order; junction bases with no gene match: 7. The CDR3 extends over 14 amino acids. This rearrangement joins TRBV6-5 to TRBJ1-2, with TRBD1 identical over 7 bases. This clonotype was obtained from a middle-aged woman in good health. The material sequenced was blood. CDR3 nucleotides: TGTGCCAGCACATGGACAGGCGGAAACTATGGCTACACCTTC. Amino acid sequence: CASTWTGGNYGYTF.